The sequence of this T cell receptor beta chain was determined in a study of cytomegalovirus exposure and HLA in healthy donors. As for the study in general: In a previous analysis, nearly 120 million unique TCR beta sequences were found from 150 million to 200 million T cells. Whole-study results and caveats: Listed as cytomegalovirus-associated were around 160 TCR beta chains.

This PCR relied on a set of 60 Vbeta primers and 13 Jbeta primers. This table comes from immunoSEQ multiplex PCR, and its TCRdb copy is limited to in-frame clones, with some not included. The sample includes 95,000 to 150,000 clones, 65% to 90% of them seen just once. The CDR3 consists of 17 residues. Unmatched junction bases numbered 15, after V lost 8 bases and J lost 2 bases. The germline V gene encodes CDR1 LNHDA and CDR2 SQIVND (reference sequence). On this clone: Its specificity is not known.

This receptor was obtained from a man aged 25-45 years in good health and CMV-seronegative. The chain combines TRBV19 with TRBJ1-1; 9 positions match TRBD1. The sequenced sample was PBMCs. CDR3 sequence: CASGPTGNRGRNTEAFF. CDR3 DNA sequence: TGTGCCAGTGGACCTACCGGAAACAGGGGGCGAAACACTGAAGCTTTCTTT.